The 16 T cell receptor beta chains reported below all come from one sample, sequenced in a study of T cell responses to AZD1222 COVID-19 vaccine. Here immunoSEQ multiplex PCR was the method, and the copy in TCRdb shows in-frame clones only, minus some. The data hold 95,000 to 150,000 clones, with over 80% observed a single time. The sequencing used peripheral blood, collected on day 0 of AZD1222 vaccination. The source is an adult in good health.

The V and J genes are TRBV21-1 and TRBJ1-2; the table's D gene call, TRBD1, was not cross checked with the DNA. TRBV21-1 corresponds to a pseudogene. The length of the CDR3 is 17 residues. This chain's CDR3 is CASSNGTSYGELWGYTF. As DNA, the CDR3 is TGTGCCAGCAGCAACGGGACATCCTATGGGGAACTATGGGGCTACACCTTC.

J is TRBJ1-2 and V is TRBV5-6, with a tentative D call TRBD1 (5 bases). CDR1 is SGHDT and CDR2 is YYEEEE in the germline V gene. The CDR3 sequence is 14 residues long. Trimming pared 3 bases from V and 2 bases from J, leaving 11 bases between. The CDR3 nucleotides read TGTGCCAGCAGCTCGACAGATAGAAACTATGGCTACACCTTC. The encoded protein is CASSSTDRNYGYTF.

This chain links TRBV9 with TRBJ1-1; D call uncertain. The V and J ends lost 0 bases and 0 bases respectively, with 6 bases between them. This CDR3 comprises 14 residues. Germline V gives CDR1 SGDLS, CDR2 YYNGEE. The CDR3 sequence is CASSVGRMNTEAFF. The CDR3 coding sequence is TGTGCCAGCAGCGTAGGACGGATGAACACTGAAGCTTTCTTT. Drawing the rest from reference TRBV9 and TRBJ1-1, the complete variable domain is DSGVTQTPKHLITATGQRVTLRCSPRSGDLSVYWYQQSLDQGLQFLIQYYNGEERAKGNILERFSAQQFPDLHSELNLSSLELGDSALYFCASSVGRMNTEAFFGQGTRLTVV.

V gene TRBV16 combines with J gene TRBJ1-2; TRBD1 aligns across 8 bases. The CDR3 loop spans 16 amino acids. The junction had 12 bases not matched to a gene; V was cut back by 1 base and J by 8 bases. Germline values: CDR1 KGHSY, CDR2 FQNENV. The CDR3 DNA is TGTGCCAGCAGCCAATTGGCAGGGGGCGCTTCTGGGGGCTACACCTTC. This encodes CASSQLAGGASGGYTF.

The table lists this clone with a count of one. The chain links TRBV11-2 to TRBJ2-5; D is ambiguous. Germline values: CDR1 SGHAT, CDR2 FQNNGV. V gave up 0 bases and J gave up 7 bases, with 6 bases separating them. The CDR3 spans 12 residues. For the CDR3, the DNA is TGTGCCAGCAGCTTAGAACGAGGGACCCAGTACTTC. It specifies CASSLERGTQYF.

V is TRBV7-2 and J is TRBJ2-1, with TRBD2 matching over 13 bases. Trimming removed 1 base from V and 10 bases from J; junction bases left unmatched: 4. The CDR3 is 15 residues long. Germline V gene sequence: CDR1 SGHTA, CDR2 FQGNSA. The CDR3 DNA follows: TGTGCCAGCAGCTTAGTACTAGCGGGAGGGGGGGAGCAGTTCTTC. Translating gives CASSLVLAGGGEQFF.

The chain recombines TRBV29-1 with TRBJ1-2; a weak D match, TRBD1 (5 bases). CDR3 size: 14 residues. Germline CDR1 is SQVTM and CDR2 is ANQGSEA. V was cut by 4 bases and J by 0 bases, with 12 bases left in between. The CDR3 loop reads CSVAAGHPNYGYTF. CDR3 bases: TGCAGCGTTGCCGCAGGGCATCCTAACTATGGCTACACCTTC.

The V and J genes are TRBV5-1 and TRBJ2-7, with 11 bases that match TRBD1. The CDR3 runs to 15 residues. V lost 5 bases, J lost 1 base, and 5 bases stayed unmatched. CDR1 is SGHRS, CDR2 YFSETQ, per germline. CDR3 amino acids: CASRDGTGGSYEQYF. CDR3 coding DNA: TGCGCCAGCAGGGATGGGACAGGGGGGTCCTACGAGCAGTACTTC.

The chain combines TRBV2 with TRBJ2-3; 8 positions agree with TRBD1. Trimming took 3 bases from V and 6 from J; bases not matched to a gene: 8. Germline CDR1 reads SNHLY; CDR2 reads FYNNEI. CDR3 length equals 15 residues. Here the CDR3 reads CASSDTGTGSDTQYF. The CDR3 DNA reads TGTGCCAGCAGTGATACCGGGACAGGATCCGATACGCAGTATTTT.

The V call is TRBV11-2, the J call TRBJ2-7; D uncertain. The CDR3 is made up of 11 amino acids. V lost 7 bases and J 6 bases, leaving 10 bases between the germline ends. In germline, CDR1 is SGHAT, CDR2 FQNNGV. The CDR3 coding sequence is TGTGCCAGCACCCCGACGGGCGAGCAGTACTTC. Protein sequence: CASTPTGEQYF.

This clone was seen only a few times. The CDR3 is CAISDPAISEKLFF. The CDR3 coding sequence is TGTGCCATCAGTGACCCGGCGATTAGTGAAAAACTGTTTTTT. The J gene is TRBJ1-4, the V gene TRBV10-3; D ambiguous. The CDR3 consists of 14 residues. Trimming removed 3 bases at V and 7 bases at J, with 12 bases between. CDR1 is ENHRY and CDR2 is SYGVKD in the germline V gene.

This chain joins TRBV28 and TRBJ2-5; D unclear. The CDR3 extends over 13 amino acids. Between the trimmed V and J ends, which lost 4 bases and 4 bases, there was a span of 10 bases. The germline gives CDR1 MDHEN, CDR2 SYDVKM. The CDR3 DNA reads as TGTGCCAGCAGTTCGATCGTGCGAGAGACCCAGTACTTC. It specifies CASSSIVRETQYF.

The V call is TRBV7-2, the J call TRBJ2-1, with TRBD2 identical over 8 bases. Germline CDR1 SGHTA, CDR2 FQGNSA. The CDR3 totals 16 residues. J was trimmed by 6 bases and V by 1 base; bases with no gene match: 8. This CDR3 reads CASSLVTGGGVNEQFF. DNA for the CDR3: TGTGCCAGCAGCTTAGTAACGGGAGGGGGGGTCAATGAGCAGTTCTTC.

The V and J genes are TRBV12-3 or TRBV12-4 and TRBJ2-7; D call uncertain. The CDR3 is 13 residues long. The V end was cut by 3 bases, the J end by 3 bases, with 9 bases between. This chain's CDR3 is CASSFTSSYEQYF. The CDR3 DNA sequence: TGTGCCAGCAGTTTTACTTCCAGCTACGAGCAGTACTTC.

The gene calls are TRBV9 and TRBJ1-3; 7 nucleotides match TRBD1. The V gene end was trimmed by 3 bases and the J gene end by 0 bases; junction bases not matched to a gene: 3. The germline gives CDR1 SGDLS, CDR2 YYNGEE. The CDR3 has 15 amino acids. The DNA of the CDR3 is TGTGCCAGCAGCGGGGACAGTAGCTCTGGAAACACCATATATTTT. As protein: CASSGDSSSGNTIYF.

This clone was detected a few times. The chain combines TRBV27 with TRBJ2-1; TRBD2 aligns across 8 bases. The ends lost 6 bases at V and 6 bases at J; junction bases unmatched: 13. From germline, CDR1 is MNHEY and CDR2 SMNVEV (reference sequence). CDR3 length: 16 residues. CDR3 sequence: CASSPILAAWGNEQFF. CDR3 sequence (DNA): TGTGCCAGCAGCCCAATACTAGCGGCCTGGGGCAATGAGCAGTTCTTC.